The next 13 T cell receptor beta chains were all read from a single sample in a study of T cells in Graves' hyperthyroidism and ophthalmopathy. Template material for amplifying TCR beta CDR3 regions consisted of RNA transcripts. With the HTBI primer set, the TCR CDR3 went through a first round of RT-PCR. MiXCR was run by TCRdb on the multiplex PCR reads, yielding one entry per CDR3 protein. The sample has about 270,000 distinct CDR3 sequences, about 20% seen once. The sequencing input was blood. Source of these receptors: a man aged 25 to 40 with Graves' ophthalmopathy.

This clonotype was detected only a few times. The chain employs TRBV3-1 and TRBJ1-4, with 10 bases that match TRBD1. From germline, CDR1 is LGHDT and CDR2 YNNKEL (reference sequence). The V gene end was trimmed by 6 bases and the J gene end by 7 bases; junction bases not matched to a gene: 2. CDR3 length: 13 amino acids. CDR3: CASRTGGVEKLFF. The CDR3 nucleotides are TGTGCCAGCAGGACAGGGGGCGTTGAAAAACTGTTTTTT. The full variable domain, its missing parts supplied by reference TRBV3-1 and TRBJ1-4, is DTAVSQTPKYLVTQMGNDKSIKCEQNLGHDTMYWYKQDSKKFLKIMFSYNNKELIINETVPNRFSPKSPDKAHLNLHINSLELGDSAVYFCASRTGGVEKLFFGSGTQLSVL.

Concerning this clonotype itself: One end of the junction varies from germline; a read error may be responsible. V is TRBV14 and J is TRBJ2-3, with a tentative D call TRBD2 (6 bases). This CDR3 is 15 amino acids long. CDR1 and CDR2 from the germline V gene are SGHDN and FVKESK. CDR3: CASGQASASTDTQYF. The CDR3 DNA sequence: TGTGCCAGCGGCCAAGCTAGCGCTAGCACAGATACGCAGTATTTT.

This clonotype was seen a few times. J is TRBJ1-5 and V is TRBV7-2, with 8 bases fitting TRBD1. The germline V gene encodes CDR1 SGHTA and CDR2 FQGNSA. J lost 9 bases, V lost 4 bases, and 11 bases had no gene match. The CDR3 is 15 amino acids. CDR3 sequence reads: CASSSDRGISPPQHF. CDR3 DNA: TGTGCCAGCAGCTCAGACAGGGGCATCAGTCCGCCCCAGCATTTT.

This clonotype was counted a few times. The chain joins TRBV28 to TRBJ1-3; weak D call: TRBD1 (6 bases). The CDR3 loop spans 14 amino acids. V lost 6 bases and J lost 2, with 11 bases in between. Germline V gene sequence: CDR1 MDHEN, CDR2 SYDVKM. Here the CDR3 DNA reads TGTGCCAGCAGGGGGGGGCGAACTGGAAACACCATATATTTT. Its protein product is CASRGGRTGNTIYF.

This clonotype occurred once. The junction differs from germline at one of its ends, possibly a read error. This sequence joins TRBV11-3 and TRBJ2-6, with D perhaps given as TRBD1 or TRBD2 (5 bases each). The CDR3 has 17 residues. Germline V gives CDR1 SGHNT, CDR2 YENEEA. CDR3 sequence (DNA): TGTGCCAGCAGTTTGGGACGGGTCAGCTCTGGGGCCAACGTCCTGGCTTTC. This codes for CASSLGRVSSGANVLAF.

This clonotype came up a few times. This chain links TRBV3-1 with TRBJ2-4; TRBD2 matches at 11 bases. J gave up 6 bases and V 3 bases, and 16 bases lay outside the gene matches. The CDR3 spans 19 residues. Per germline, CDR1 LGHDT and CDR2 YNNKEL (reference sequence). CDR3 in amino acids: CASSHGEGTSGDSRNIQYF. The CDR3 DNA reads TGTGCCAGCAGCCACGGGGAGGGGACTAGCGGAGATTCTAGAAACATTCAGTACTTC.

The chain uses TRBV12-3 or TRBV12-4 and TRBJ2-7; tentatively, D is TRBD1 or TRBD2 (5 bases each). Trimming removed 5 bases from V and 5 bases from J, with 16 bases in between. CDR3 length: 14 residues. The DNA for the CDR3 is TGTGCCAGCAGTCTTGCCTCAGGGAGTCACGAGCAGTACTTC. Translation gives CASSLASGSHEQYF.

Many counts were recorded for this clonotype. The chain has TRBV20-1 and TRBJ2-1; 11 bases line up with TRBD2. Trimming took 5 bases from V and 0 from J; bases not matched to a gene: 6. The CDR3 contains 16 residues. Germline V gene data show CDR1 as DFQATT and CDR2 as SNEGSKA (reference sequence). The CDR3 spells CSAFGLAGISYNEQFF. The CDR3 region has the DNA TGCAGTGCTTTCGGACTAGCGGGTATCTCCTACAATGAGCAGTTCTTC.

This clonotype has ten or more counts. This chain links TRBV20-1 with TRBJ2-3; weak D call: TRBD2 (6 bases). The germline V gene has CDR1 DFQATT and CDR2 SNEGSKA (reference sequence). The V end lost 2 bases, the J end lost 6 bases, and 9 bases lay between the germline ends. CDR3 length: 12 amino acids. This CDR3 reads CSARRRGDTQYF. CDR3 in DNA: TGCAGTGCTAGAAGACGGGGGGATACGCAGTATTTT.

The gene calls are TRBV28 and TRBJ1-3; D gene unclear. Germline V lookup: CDR1 MDHEN, CDR2 SYDVKM. V lost 6 bases and J 0 bases, leaving 15 bases between the germline ends. There are 16 residues in the CDR3. This CDR3 reads CASSRLHWDSGNTIYF. CDR3 nucleotide sequence: TGTGCCAGCAGCCGCCTCCACTGGGACTCTGGAAACACCATATATTTT.

V is TRBV3-1 and J is TRBJ2-1; possibly TRBD2 for D (5 bases). In germline, CDR1 is LGHDT, CDR2 YNNKEL (reference sequence). V was cut by 1 base and J by 7 bases, with 11 bases left in between. The CDR3 contains 14 residues. The CDR3 nucleotides read TGTGCCAGCAGCCAAGGGAGGACGCGGAATGAGCAGTTCTTC. Its protein is CASSQGRTRNEQFF.

The chain recombines TRBV6-2 or TRBV6-3 with TRBJ2-1; 9 bases fit TRBD2. The CDR3 totals 13 residues. With V trimmed by 6 bases and J by 9 bases, 6 bases remained unmatched. The germline V gene encodes CDR1 MNHEY and CDR2 SVGEGT. The CDR3 DNA sequence: TGTGCCAGCAGGGCGACTAGCGGAGGTGAGCAGTTCTTC. This gives the protein CASRATSGGEQFF.

The gene calls are TRBV3-1 and TRBJ2-1, with D hard to call. The V gene lost 0 bases and the J gene lost 7 bases, with 13 bases spanning the gap. CDR1 and CDR2 from the germline V gene are LGHDT and YNNKEL (reference sequence). This CDR3 comprises 15 residues. This chain's CDR3 is CASSQDITSSNEQFF. DNA for the CDR3: TGTGCCAGCAGCCAAGACATCACTTCATCTAATGAGCAGTTCTTC.